This TCR beta chain was captured in a study of OX40 agonist ivuxolimab in advanced cancers. Germline V gene data show CDR1 as MNHNS and CDR2 as SASEGT. V was cut by 5 bases and J by 3 bases, with 14 bases left in between. The CDR3 has 14 residues. The data were produced by immunoSEQ multiplex PCR, yet TCRdb's version contains in-frame clones alone and is incomplete. The sample comprises approximately 100,000 clones, 75% to 95% of which are singletons, and roughly 0.33% rests with the top ten. Autoimmune disease history or systemic immunosuppression barred patients. Material: CD4+ or CD8+ T cells sorted from blood, obtained in a trial of the OX40 agonist ivuxolimab. The clonotype was recovered from an adult with an advanced solid tumor such as melanoma, head and neck, liver or kidney cancer. The chain recombines TRBV6-1 with TRBJ2-7, with D maybe TRBD1 (5 bases). CDR3 sequence: CASSLSGKFYEQYF. As DNA, the CDR3 is TGTGCCAGCAGTCTGTCAGGGAAATTCTACGAGCAGTACTTC.